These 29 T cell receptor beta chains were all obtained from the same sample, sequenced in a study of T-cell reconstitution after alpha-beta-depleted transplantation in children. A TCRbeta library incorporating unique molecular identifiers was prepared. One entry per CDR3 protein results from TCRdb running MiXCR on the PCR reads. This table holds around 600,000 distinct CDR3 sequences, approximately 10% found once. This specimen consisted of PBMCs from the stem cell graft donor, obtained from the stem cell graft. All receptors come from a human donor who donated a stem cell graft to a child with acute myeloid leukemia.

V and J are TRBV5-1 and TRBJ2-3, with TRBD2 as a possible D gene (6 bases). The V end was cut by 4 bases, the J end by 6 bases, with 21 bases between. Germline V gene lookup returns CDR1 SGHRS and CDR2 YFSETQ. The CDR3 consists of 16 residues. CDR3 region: CASSAQLALRKDTQYF. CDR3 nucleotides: TGCGCCAGCAGCGCGCAACTAGCACTTAGGAAGGATACGCAGTATTTT.

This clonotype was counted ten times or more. CDR3 bases: TGTGCCAGCAGCTCGGGACAGGGGGCTCTTAGCAATCAGCCCCAGCATTTT. This gives the protein CASSSGQGALSNQPQHF. The rearrangement links TRBV11-1 to TRBJ1-5; 12 positions agree with TRBD1. There are 17 residues in the CDR3. The germline V gene has CDR1 SGHAT and CDR2 FQDESV (reference sequence). The trim removed 4 bases at V and 0 bases at J, leaving 4 bases unmatched. The full variable domain, its missing parts supplied by reference TRBV11-1 and TRBJ1-5, is EAEVAQSPRYKITEKSQAVAFWCDPISGHATLYWYRQILGQGPELLVQFQDESVVDDSQLPKDRFSAERLKGVDSTLKIQPAELGDSAMYLCASSSGQGALSNQPQHFGDGTRLSIL.

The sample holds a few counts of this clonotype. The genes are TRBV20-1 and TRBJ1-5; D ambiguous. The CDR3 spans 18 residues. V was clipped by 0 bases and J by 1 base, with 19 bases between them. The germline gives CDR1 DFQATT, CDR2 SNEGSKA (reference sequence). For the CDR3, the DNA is TGCAGTGCTAGAGATCCCGTCGGAGGTGGGGTAAGCAATCAGCCCCAGCATTTT. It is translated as CSARDPVGGGVSNQPQHF.

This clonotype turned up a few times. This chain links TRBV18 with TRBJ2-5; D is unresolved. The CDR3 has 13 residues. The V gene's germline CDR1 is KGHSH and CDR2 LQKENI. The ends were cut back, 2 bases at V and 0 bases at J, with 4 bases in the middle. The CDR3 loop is CASSPMYQETQYF. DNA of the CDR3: TGTGCCAGCTCACCAATGTACCAAGAGACCCAGTACTTC.

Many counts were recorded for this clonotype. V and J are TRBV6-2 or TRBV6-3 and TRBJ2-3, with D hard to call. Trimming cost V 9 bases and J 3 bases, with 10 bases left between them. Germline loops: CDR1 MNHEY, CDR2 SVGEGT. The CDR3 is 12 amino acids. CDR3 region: CASLDGTDTQYF. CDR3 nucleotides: TGTGCCAGTTTAGACGGGACAGATACGCAGTATTTT.

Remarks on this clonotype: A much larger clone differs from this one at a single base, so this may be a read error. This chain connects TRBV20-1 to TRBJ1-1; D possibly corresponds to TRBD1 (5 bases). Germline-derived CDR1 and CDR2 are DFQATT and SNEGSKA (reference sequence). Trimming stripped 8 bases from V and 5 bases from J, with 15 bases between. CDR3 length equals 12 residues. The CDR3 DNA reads TGCAGTACGGATCACCGGGGGACTGAAGCTTTCTTT. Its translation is CSTDHRGTEAFF.

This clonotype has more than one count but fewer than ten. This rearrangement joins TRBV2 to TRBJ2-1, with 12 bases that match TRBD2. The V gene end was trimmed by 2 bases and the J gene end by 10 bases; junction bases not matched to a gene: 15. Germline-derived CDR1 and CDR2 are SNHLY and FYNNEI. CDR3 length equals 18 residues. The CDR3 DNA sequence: TGTGCCAGCAGTGAATCGGCTAGCGGGAGGGCCGTAACTGGGGAGCAGTTCTTC. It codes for CASSESASGRAVTGEQFF. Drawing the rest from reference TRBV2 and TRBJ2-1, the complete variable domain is EPEVTQTPSHQVTQMGQEVILRCVPISNHLYFYWYRQILGQKVEFLVSFYNNEISEKSEIFDDQFSVERPDGSNFTLKIRSTKLEDSAMYFCASSESASGRAVTGEQFFGPGTRLTVL.

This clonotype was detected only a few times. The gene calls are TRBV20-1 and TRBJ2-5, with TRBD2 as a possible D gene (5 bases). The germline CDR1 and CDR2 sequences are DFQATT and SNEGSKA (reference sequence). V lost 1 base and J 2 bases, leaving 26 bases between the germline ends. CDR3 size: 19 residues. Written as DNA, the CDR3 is TGCAGTGCTAGAGCCCCGGGGTTGGCGTCCACAAGAAGACAAGAGACCCAGTACTTC. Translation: CSARAPGLASTRRQETQYF.

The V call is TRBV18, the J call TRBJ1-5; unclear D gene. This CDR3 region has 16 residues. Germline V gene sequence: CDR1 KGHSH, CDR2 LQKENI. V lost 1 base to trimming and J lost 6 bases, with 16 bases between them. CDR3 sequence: CASSPRADRSSQPQHF. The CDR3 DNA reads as TGTGCCAGCTCACCACGGGCCGATCGCTCGAGTCAGCCCCAGCATTTT.

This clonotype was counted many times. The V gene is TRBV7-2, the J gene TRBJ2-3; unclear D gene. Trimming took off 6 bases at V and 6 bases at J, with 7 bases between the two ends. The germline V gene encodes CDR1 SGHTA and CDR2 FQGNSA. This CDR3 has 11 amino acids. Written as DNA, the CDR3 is TGTGCCAGCAGGTATAGGGATACGCAGTATTTT. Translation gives CASRYRDTQYF.

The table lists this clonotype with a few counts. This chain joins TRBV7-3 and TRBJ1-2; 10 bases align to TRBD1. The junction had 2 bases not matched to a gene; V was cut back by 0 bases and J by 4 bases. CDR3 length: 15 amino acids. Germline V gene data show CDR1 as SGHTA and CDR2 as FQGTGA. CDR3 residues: CASSLTGTGAYGYTF. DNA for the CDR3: TGTGCCAGCAGCTTAACGGGGACAGGGGCCTATGGCTACACCTTC. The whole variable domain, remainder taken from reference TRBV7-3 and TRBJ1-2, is GAGVSQTPSNKVTEKGKYVELRCDPISGHTALYWYRQSLGQGPEFLIYFQGTGAADDSGLPNDRFFAVRPEGSVSTLKIQRTERGDSAVYLCASSLTGTGAYGYTFGSGTRLTVV.

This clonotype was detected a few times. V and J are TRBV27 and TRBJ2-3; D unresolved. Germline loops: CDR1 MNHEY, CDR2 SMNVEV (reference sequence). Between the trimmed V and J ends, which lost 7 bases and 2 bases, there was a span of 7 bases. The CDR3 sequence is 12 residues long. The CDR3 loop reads CASNTATDTQYF. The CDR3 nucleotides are TGTGCCAGCAATACAGCCACAGATACGCAGTATTTT.

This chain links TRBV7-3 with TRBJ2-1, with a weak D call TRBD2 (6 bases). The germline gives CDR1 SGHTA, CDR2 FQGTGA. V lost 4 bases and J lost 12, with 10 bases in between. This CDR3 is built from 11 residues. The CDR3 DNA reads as TGTGCCAGCAGCTCTGGGAGGAGGCAGTTCTTC. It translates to CASSSGRRQFF. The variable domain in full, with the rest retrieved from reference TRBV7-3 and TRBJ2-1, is GAGVSQTPSNKVTEKGKYVELRCDPISGHTALYWYRQSLGQGPEFLIYFQGTGAADDSGLPNDRFFAVRPEGSVSTLKIQRTERGDSAVYLCASSSGRRQFFGPGTRLTVL.

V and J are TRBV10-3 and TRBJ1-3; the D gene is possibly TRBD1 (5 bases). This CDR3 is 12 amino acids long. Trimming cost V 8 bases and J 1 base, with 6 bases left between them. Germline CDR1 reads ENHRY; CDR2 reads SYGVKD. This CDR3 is CAIGGSGNTIYF. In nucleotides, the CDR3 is TGTGCCATCGGGGGGTCTGGAAACACCATATATTTT.

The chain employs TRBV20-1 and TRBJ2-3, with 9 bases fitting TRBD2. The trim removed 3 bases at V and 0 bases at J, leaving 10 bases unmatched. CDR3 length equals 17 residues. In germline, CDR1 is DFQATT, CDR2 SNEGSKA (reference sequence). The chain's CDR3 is CSASGAGGSPSTDTQYF. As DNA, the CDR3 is TGCAGTGCTAGTGGAGCGGGAGGCAGCCCTAGCACAGATACGCAGTATTTT.

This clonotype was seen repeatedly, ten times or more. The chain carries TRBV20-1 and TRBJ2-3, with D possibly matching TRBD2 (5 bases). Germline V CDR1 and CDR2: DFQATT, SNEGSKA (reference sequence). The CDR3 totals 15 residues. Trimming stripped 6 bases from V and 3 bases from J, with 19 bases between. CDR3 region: CSAYSLSGNTDTQYF. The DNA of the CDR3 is TGCAGTGCCTATTCCCTATCGGGAAATACAGATACGCAGTATTTT.

The CDR3 reads CASNWGGSDTEAFF. The CDR3 DNA reads as TGTGCCAGCAACTGGGGGGGCTCGGACACTGAAGCTTTCTTT. The chain carries TRBV5-6 and TRBJ1-1; possible D gene TRBD1, 6 bases. The CDR3 runs to 14 residues. CDR1 is SGHDT and CDR2 is YYEEEE in the germline V gene. V gave up 6 bases and J gave up 3 bases, with 15 bases separating them.

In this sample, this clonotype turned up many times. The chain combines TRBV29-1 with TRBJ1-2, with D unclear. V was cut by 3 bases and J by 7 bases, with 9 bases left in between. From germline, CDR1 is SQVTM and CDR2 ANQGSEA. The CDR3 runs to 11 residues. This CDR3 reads CSVESGSGYTF. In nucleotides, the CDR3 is TGCAGCGTTGAGTCGGGGTCTGGCTACACCTTC.

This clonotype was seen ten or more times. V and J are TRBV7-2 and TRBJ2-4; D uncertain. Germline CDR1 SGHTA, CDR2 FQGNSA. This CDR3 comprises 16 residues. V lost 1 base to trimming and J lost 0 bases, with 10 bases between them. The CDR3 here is CASSLVMNGAKNIQYF. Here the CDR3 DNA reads TGTGCCAGCAGCTTAGTTATGAATGGAGCCAAAAACATTCAGTACTTC. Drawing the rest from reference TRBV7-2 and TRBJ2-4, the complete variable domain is GAGVSQSPSNKVTEKGKDVELRCDPISGHTALYWYRQSLGQGLEFLIYFQGNSAPDKSGLPSDRFSAERTGGSVSTLTIQRTQQEDSAVYLCASSLVMNGAKNIQYFGAGTRLSVL.

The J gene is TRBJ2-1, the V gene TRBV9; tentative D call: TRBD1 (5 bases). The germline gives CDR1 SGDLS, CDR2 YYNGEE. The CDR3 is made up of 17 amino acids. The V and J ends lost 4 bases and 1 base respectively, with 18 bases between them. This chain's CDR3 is CASSTYQGFGSYNEQFF. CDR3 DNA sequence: TGTGCCAGCAGCACATACCAGGGTTTCGGGTCCTACAATGAGCAGTTCTTC.

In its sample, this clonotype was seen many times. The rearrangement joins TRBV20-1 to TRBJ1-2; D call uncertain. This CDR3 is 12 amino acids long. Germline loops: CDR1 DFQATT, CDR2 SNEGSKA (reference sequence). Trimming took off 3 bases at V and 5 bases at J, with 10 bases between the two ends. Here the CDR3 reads CSARTLAYGYTF. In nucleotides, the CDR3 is TGCAGTGCTAGGACCCTAGCGTATGGCTACACCTTC.

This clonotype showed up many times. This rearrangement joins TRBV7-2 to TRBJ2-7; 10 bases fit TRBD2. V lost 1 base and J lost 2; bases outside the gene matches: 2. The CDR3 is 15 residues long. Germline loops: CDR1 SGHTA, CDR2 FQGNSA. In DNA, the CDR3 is TGTGCCAGCAGCTTAGTGACTAGCGGGCCCTACGAGCAGTACTTC. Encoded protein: CASSLVTSGPYEQYF.

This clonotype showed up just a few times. CDR3 nucleotide sequence: TGTGCCAGCAGACCGACAGGGGTGGCGACTGAAGCTTTCTTT. Its protein product is CASRPTGVATEAFF. V and J are TRBV6-1 and TRBJ1-1, with 8 bases fitting TRBD1. Per germline, CDR1 MNHNS and CDR2 SASEGT. Losses at the gene ends were 6 bases for V and 5 bases for J; bases not matched to a gene: 8. The CDR3 contains 14 residues.

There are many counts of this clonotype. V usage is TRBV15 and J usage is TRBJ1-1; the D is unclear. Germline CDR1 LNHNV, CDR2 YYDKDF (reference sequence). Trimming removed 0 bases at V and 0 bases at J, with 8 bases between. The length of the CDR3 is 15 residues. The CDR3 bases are TGTGCCACCAGCAGAGATCAAGGGATGAACACTGAAGCTTTCTTT. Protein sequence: CATSRDQGMNTEAFF.

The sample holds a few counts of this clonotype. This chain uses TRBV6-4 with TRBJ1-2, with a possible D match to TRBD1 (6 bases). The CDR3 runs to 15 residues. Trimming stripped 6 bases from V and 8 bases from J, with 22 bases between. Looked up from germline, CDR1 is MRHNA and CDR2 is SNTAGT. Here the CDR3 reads CASRVEQGTMGGYTF. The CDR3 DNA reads TGTGCCAGCAGAGTCGAACAGGGAACTATGGGAGGCTACACCTTC.

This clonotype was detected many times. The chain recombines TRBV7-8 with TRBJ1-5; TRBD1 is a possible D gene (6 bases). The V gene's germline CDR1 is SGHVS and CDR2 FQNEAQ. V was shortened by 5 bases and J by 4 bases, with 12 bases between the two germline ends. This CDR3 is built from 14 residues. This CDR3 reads CASSPRDTNQPQHF. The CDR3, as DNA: TGTGCCAGCAGCCCTAGGGACACTAATCAGCCCCAGCATTTT.

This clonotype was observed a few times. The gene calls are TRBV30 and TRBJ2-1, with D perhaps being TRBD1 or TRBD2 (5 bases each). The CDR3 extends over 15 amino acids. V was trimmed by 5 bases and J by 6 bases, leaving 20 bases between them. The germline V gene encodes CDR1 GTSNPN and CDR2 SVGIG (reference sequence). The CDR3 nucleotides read TGTGCCTGGCAGCCGGGACCCCGAGCCGGCAATGAGCAGTTCTTC. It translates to CAWQPGPRAGNEQFF.

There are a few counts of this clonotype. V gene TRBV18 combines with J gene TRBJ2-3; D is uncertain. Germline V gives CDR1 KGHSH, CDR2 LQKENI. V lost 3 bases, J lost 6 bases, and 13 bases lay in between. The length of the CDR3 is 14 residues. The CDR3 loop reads CASSPKTQRDTQYF. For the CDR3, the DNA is TGTGCCAGCTCACCTAAGACACAGAGGGATACGCAGTATTTT.

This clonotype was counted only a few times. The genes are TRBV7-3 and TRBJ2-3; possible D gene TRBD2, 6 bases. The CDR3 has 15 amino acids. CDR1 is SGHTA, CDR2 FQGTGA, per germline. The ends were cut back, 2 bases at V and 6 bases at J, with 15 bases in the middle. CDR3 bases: TGTGCCAGCAGCTTAGGGGCGGGATGGTTTGATACGCAGTATTTT. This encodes CASSLGAGWFDTQYF.